The clone carrying this TCR beta chain was recorded a few times. Its antigen remains unidentified. This record belongs to a study of CD4 T cells in relation to SARS-CoV-2 and coronaviruses. Study-level findings and limits: The cross-reactivity analysis covered only spike protein, not other viral proteins.

Naive and memory CD4+ T cells came from enriched cryopreserved PBMCs. Roughly 10^5 naive or memory CD4+ cells were cultured with CEF peptides for nine to ten days. The protocol was immunoSEQ multiplex PCR, while the TCRdb copy is restricted to in-frame clones and leaves out a portion. The table includes just over 35,000 clones, over 60% detected once. Sequencing was carried out using memory CD4+ T cells from PBMCs, cultured in vitro. This TCR was recovered from an adult with COVID-19.

Written as DNA, the CDR3 is TGCGCCAGCTCGGACAGAGACAATGAGCAGTTCTTC. It encodes CASSDRDNEQFF. The chain employs TRBV10-1 and TRBJ2-1; D perhaps matches TRBD1 (6 bases). V was clipped by 8 bases and J by 5 bases, with 10 bases between them. This CDR3 is 12 amino acids long. Germline loops: CDR1 WNHNN, CDR2 SYGVQD (reference sequence).